A single sample gave rise to the 8 T cell receptor beta chains below, sequenced in a study of cytomegalovirus exposure and HLA in healthy donors listed by TCRdb under 2017. Receptor amplification or capture employed the immunoSEQ multiplex PCR assay. For the multiplex PCR, a mixture combining 60 forward primers for TCR Vbeta segments and 13 reverse primers for TCR Jbeta segments was used. The source is immuneACCESS, and TCRdb retained only in-frame sequences with V and J called. Part of the clones is not carried over; for the studies checked, unresolved V genes explain less than half of this, and the remainder is unexplained. In this sample the table shows fewer than 65,000 clones, about 72% of which occur a single time. Roughly 3.3% of the sample is in the top ten clones. Sequencing was done on a sample of PBMCs. The source is a woman between 40 and 50 years old in good health and CMV-seropositive.

The CDR3 spells CASSSQGGSGNTIYF. The CDR3 DNA is TGTGCCAGCAGCTCCCAGGGGGGCTCTGGAAACACCATATATTTT. The chain carries TRBV4-2 and TRBJ1-3; 7 positions agree with TRBD1. The CDR3 is 15 residues long. Germline V gene sequence: CDR1 LGHNA, CDR2 YNFKEQ. The V segment lost 5 bases and the J segment 0 bases; nucleotides outside the gene matches: 4.

This chain connects TRBV15 to TRBJ2-1; no clear D gene. CDR3 length: 16 amino acids. In germline, CDR1 is LNHNV, CDR2 YYDKDF (reference sequence). With 5 bases removed from V and 1 base from J, the gap between germline ends came to 15 bases. DNA for the CDR3: TGTGCCACCAGCCCCGCCCATCCTAATTCCTACAATGAGCAGTTCTTC. Translated, it gives CATSPAHPNSYNEQFF.

As to this clone: Germline and junction disagree at one end, which may indicate a read error. This chain connects TRBV7-9 to TRBJ1-1; 8 nucleotides match TRBD1. The CDR3 loop spans 16 amino acids. Germline V CDR1 and CDR2: SEHNR, FQNEAQ (reference sequence). The CDR3 protein is CSSSRQGTKRNTEAFF. CDR3 coding DNA: TGTTCCAGCAGCCGACAGGGGACCAAGAGAAACACTGAAGCTTTCTTT.

In DNA form, the CDR3 reads TGTGCCAGCAGCCCCATCGGTACCAAGGGACTCTACGAGCAGTACTTC. It translates to CASSPIGTKGLYEQYF. This rearrangement joins TRBV14 to TRBJ2-7, with a weak D call TRBD2 (6 bases). V dropped 4 bases and J dropped 3 bases, with 19 bases sitting between them. Germline V gene sequence: CDR1 SGHDN, CDR2 FVKESK. The CDR3 runs to 16 residues.

The chain joins TRBV18 to TRBJ1-1; D unresolved. The ends were cut back, 2 bases at V and 6 bases at J, with 10 bases in the middle. Germline values: CDR1 KGHSH, CDR2 LQKENI. This CDR3 has 13 residues. The CDR3, as DNA: TGTGCCAGCTCACCAGGGGAGAGGGCTGAAGCTTTCTTT. Amino acid sequence: CASSPGERAEAFF.

The genes are TRBV2 and TRBJ2-5; TRBD1 is a possible D gene (6 bases). Germline V CDR1 and CDR2: SNHLY, FYNNEI. This CDR3 has 16 residues. V was shortened by 4 bases and J by 4 bases, with 19 bases between the two germline ends. CDR3: CASSAQGRVLRETQYF. Here the CDR3 DNA reads TGTGCCAGCAGTGCACAGGGCCGAGTTCTAAGAGAGACCCAGTACTTC.

The chain uses TRBV4-3 and TRBJ1-4; 9 nucleotides match TRBD1. The J segment lost 5 bases and the V segment lost 3 bases, leaving 7 bases of the junction unmatched. The CDR3 is 16 amino acids. Germline V gene lookup returns CDR1 LGHNA and CDR2 YSLEER. The CDR3 loop is CASSQAAGTGNEKLFF. CDR3 DNA: TGCGCCAGCAGCCAGGCCGCCGGGACAGGGAATGAAAAACTGTTTTTT.

This clone was observed a single time. The chain couples TRBV6-7 to TRBJ1-5; D unresolved. TRBV6-7 is classed as an ORF, of uncertain function. Trimming pared 8 bases from V and 2 bases from J, leaving 7 bases between. This CDR3 spans 12 amino acids. The CDR3 protein is CASSWRNQPQHF. CDR3 nucleotides: TGTGCCAGCTCTTGGCGCAATCAGCCCCAGCATTTT.